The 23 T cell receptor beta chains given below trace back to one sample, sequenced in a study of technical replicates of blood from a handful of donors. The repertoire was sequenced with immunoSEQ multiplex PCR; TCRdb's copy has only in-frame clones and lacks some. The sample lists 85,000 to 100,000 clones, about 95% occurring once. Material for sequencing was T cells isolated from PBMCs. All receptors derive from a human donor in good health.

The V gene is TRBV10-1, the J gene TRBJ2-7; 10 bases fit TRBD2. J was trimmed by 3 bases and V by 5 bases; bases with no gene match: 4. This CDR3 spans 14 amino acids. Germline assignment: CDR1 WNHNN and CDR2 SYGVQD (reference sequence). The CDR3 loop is CASSTGTSDYEQYF. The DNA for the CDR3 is TGCGCCAGCAGTACCGGGACTAGCGACTACGAGCAGTACTTC.

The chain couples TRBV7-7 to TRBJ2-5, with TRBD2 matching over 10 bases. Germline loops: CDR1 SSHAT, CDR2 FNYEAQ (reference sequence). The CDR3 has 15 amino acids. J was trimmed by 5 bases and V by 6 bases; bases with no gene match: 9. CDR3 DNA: TGTGCCAGCAGGGCTAGCGGGAGTGGGGCGGAGACCCAGTACTTC. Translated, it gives CASRASGSGAETQYF.

The CDR3 nucleotides read TGTGCCAGCAGCTGGAAAGGGACAGGGAACTACGAGCAGTACTTC. It encodes CASSWKGTGNYEQYF. V and J are TRBV11-2 and TRBJ2-7; TRBD1 agrees at 9 bases. CDR1 SGHAT and CDR2 FQNNGV come from the germline V gene. This CDR3 spans 15 amino acids. Trimming removed 4 bases from V and 3 bases from J; junction bases left unmatched: 7.

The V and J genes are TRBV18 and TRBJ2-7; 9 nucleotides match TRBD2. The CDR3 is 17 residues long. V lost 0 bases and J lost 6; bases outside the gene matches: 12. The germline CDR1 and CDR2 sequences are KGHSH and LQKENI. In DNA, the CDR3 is TGTGCCAGCTCACCACCGTGGTCTAGCGGGAATCGGAGCGAGCAGTACTTC. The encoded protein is CASSPPWSSGNRSEQYF.

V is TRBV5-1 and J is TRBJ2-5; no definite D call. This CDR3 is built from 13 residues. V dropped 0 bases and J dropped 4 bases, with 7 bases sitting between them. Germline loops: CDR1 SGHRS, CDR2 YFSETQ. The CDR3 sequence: CASSLASRETQYF. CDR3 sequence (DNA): TGCGCCAGCAGCTTGGCCTCTCGAGAGACCCAGTACTTC.

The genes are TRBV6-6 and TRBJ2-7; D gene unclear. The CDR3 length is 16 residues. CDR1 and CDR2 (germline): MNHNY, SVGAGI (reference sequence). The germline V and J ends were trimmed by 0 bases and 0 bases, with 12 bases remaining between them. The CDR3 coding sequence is TGTGCCAGCAGTTACTCGAACTCCATTTCCTCCTACGAGCAGTACTTC. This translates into CASSYSNSISSYEQYF.

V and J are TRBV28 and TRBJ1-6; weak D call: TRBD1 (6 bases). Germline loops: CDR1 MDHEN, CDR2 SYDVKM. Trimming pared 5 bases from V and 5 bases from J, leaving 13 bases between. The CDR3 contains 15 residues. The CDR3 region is CASSKQGGHNSPLHF. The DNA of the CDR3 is TGTGCCAGCAGTAAACAGGGTGGGCATAATTCACCCCTCCACTTT.

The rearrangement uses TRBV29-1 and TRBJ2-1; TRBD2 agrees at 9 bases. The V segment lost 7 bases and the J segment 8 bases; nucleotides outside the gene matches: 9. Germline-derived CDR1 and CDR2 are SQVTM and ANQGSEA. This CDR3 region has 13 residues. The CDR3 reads CSAVAGAGYEQFF. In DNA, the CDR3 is TGCAGCGCCGTAGCGGGAGCCGGGTATGAGCAGTTCTTC.

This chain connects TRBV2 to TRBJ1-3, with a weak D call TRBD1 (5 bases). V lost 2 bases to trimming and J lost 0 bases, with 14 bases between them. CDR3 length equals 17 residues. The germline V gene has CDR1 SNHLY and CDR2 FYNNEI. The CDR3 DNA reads TGTGCCAGCAGTGAACGCGGGGGTGTCAGCTCTGGAAACACCATATATTTT. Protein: CASSERGGVSSGNTIYF.

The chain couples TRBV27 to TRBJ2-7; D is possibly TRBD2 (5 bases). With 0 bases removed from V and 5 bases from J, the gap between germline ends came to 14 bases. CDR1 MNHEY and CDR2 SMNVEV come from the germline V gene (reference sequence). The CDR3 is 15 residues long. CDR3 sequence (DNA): TGTGCCAGCAGTTTATCGAGGGTAGCGTATAACGAGCAGTACTTC. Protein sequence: CASSLSRVAYNEQYF.

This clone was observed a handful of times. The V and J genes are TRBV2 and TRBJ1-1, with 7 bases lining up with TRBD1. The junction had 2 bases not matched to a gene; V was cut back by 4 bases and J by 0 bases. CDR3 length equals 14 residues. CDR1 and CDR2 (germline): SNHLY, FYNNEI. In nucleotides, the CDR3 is TGTGCCAGCAGTGGACAGGGTATGAACACTGAAGCTTTCTTT. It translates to CASSGQGMNTEAFF.

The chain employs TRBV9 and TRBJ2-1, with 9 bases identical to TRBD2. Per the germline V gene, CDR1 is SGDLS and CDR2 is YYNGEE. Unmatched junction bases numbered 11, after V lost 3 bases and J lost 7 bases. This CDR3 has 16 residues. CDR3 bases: TGTGCCAGCAGCGGGGAAGGAGGACTAGCGCTAAATGAGCAGTTCTTC. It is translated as CASSGEGGLALNEQFF.

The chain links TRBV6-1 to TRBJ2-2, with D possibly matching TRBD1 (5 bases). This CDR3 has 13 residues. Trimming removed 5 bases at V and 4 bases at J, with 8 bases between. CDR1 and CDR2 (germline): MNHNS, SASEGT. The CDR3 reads CASSRQFTGELFF. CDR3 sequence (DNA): TGTGCCAGCAGTAGACAGTTCACCGGGGAGCTGTTTTTT.

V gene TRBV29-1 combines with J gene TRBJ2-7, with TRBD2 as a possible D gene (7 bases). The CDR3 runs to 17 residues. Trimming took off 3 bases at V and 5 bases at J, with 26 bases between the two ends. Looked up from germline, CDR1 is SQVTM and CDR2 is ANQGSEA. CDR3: CSVDGVGGLMDRDEQYF. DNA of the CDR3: TGCAGCGTTGATGGGGTGGGGGGGCTCATGGATCGGGACGAGCAGTACTTC.

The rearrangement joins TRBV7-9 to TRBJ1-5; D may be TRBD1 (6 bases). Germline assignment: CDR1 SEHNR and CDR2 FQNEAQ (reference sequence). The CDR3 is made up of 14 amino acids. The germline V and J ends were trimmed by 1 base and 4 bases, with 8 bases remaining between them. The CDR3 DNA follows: TGTGCCAGCAGCTTAGGAGGGGGAAATCAGCCCCAGCATTTT. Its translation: CASSLGGGNQPQHF.

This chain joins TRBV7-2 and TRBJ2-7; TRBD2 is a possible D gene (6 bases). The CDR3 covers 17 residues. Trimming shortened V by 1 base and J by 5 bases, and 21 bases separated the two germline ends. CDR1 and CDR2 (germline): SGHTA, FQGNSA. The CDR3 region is CASSLGFSREILNEQYF. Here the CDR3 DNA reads TGTGCCAGCAGCTTAGGCTTTAGCCGGGAGATTCTCAACGAGCAGTACTTC.

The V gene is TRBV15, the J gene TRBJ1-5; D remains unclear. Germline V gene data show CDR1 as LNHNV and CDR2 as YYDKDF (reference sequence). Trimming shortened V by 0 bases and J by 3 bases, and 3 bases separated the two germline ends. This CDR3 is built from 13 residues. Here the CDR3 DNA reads TGTGCCACCAGCAGAGATCACAATCAGCCCCAGCATTTT. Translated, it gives CATSRDHNQPQHF.

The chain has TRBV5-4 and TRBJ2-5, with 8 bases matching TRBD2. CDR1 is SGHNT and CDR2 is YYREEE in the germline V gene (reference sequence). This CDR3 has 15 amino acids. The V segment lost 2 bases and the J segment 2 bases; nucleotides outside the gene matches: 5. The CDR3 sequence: CASSFGRGGQETQYF. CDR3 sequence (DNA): TGTGCCAGCAGCTTCGGACGGGGGGGGCAAGAGACCCAGTACTTC.

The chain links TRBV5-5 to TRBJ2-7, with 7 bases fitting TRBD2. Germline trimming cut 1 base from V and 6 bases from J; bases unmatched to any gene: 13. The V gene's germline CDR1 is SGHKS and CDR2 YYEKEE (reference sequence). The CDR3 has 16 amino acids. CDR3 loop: CASSLNSREHVPEQYF. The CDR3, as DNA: TGTGCCAGCAGCTTGAACTCGCGGGAGCACGTTCCCGAGCAGTACTTC.

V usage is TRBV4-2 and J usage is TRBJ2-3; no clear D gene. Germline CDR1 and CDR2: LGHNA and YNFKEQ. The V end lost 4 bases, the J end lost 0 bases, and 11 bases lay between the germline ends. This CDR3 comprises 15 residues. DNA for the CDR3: TGTGCCAGCAGCCTCCCCGGTTCTAGCACAGATACGCAGTATTTT. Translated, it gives CASSLPGSSTDTQYF.

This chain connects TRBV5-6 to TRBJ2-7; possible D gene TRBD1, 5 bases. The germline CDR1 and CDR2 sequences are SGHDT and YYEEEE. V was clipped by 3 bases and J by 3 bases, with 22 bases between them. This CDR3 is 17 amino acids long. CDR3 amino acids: CASSSQGGARIFYEQYF. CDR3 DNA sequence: TGTGCCAGCAGCTCCCAGGGTGGAGCCCGGATATTCTACGAGCAGTACTTC.

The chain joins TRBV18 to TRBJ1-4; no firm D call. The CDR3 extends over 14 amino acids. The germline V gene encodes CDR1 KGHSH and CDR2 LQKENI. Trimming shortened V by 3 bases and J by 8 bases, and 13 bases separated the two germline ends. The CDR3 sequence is CASSPARAGEKLFF. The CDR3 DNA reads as TGTGCCAGCTCACCGGCAAGGGCGGGGGAAAAACTGTTTTTT.

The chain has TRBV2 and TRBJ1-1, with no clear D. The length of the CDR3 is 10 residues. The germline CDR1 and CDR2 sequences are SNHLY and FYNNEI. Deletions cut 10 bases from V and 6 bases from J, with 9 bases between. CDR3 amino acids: CATLSSEAFF. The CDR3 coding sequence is TGTGCCACCCTCTCCTCTGAAGCTTTCTTT.